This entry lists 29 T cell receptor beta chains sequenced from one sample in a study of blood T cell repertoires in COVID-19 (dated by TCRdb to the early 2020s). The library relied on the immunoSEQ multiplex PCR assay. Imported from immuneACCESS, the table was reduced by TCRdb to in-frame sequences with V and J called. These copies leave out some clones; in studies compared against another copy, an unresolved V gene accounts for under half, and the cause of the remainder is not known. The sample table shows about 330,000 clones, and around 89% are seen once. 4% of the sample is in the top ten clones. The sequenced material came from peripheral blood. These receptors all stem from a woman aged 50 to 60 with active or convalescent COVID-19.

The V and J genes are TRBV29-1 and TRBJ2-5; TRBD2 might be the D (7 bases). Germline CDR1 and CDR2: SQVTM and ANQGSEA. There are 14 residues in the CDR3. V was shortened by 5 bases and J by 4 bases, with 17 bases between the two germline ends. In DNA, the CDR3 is TGCAGCGTTCAAGCGTGGGGGGGGCTAGAGACCCAGTACTTC. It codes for CSVQAWGGLETQYF.

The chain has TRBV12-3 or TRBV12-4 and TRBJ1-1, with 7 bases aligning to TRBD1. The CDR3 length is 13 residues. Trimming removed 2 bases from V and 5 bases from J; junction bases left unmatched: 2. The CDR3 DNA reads TGTGCCAGCAGTTTACTCAGGGGGACTGAAGCTTTCTTT. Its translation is CASSLLRGTEAFF.

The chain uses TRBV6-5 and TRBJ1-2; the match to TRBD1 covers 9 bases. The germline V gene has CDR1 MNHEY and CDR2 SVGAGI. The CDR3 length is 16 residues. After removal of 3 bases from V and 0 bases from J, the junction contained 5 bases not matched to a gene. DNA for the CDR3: TGTGCCAGCAGTTATTTGGGACAGGGCTCTAACTATGGCTACACCTTC. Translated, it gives CASSYLGQGSNYGYTF.

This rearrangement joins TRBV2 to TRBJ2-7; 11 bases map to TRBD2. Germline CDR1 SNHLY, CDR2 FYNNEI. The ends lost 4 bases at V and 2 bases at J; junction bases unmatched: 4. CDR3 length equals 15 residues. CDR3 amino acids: CASSGLSGRAYEQYF. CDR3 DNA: TGTGCCAGCAGTGGCCTTAGCGGGAGGGCCTACGAGCAGTACTTC.

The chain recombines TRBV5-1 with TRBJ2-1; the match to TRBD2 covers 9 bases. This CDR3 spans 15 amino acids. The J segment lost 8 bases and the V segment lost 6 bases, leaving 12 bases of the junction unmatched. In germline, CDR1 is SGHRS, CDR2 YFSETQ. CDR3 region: CASTPSSGNRDEQFF. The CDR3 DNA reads TGCGCCAGCACCCCATCTAGCGGGAATAGGGATGAGCAGTTCTTC.

In DNA, the CDR3 is TGCAGTGCTAGAAAGAGTTACGAGCAGTACTTC. It translates to CSARKSYEQYF. This chain uses TRBV20-1 with TRBJ2-7; D gene uncertain. The CDR3 has 11 residues. V shed 2 bases and J shed 4 bases, with 6 bases lying between them. CDR1 DFQATT and CDR2 SNEGSKA come from the germline V gene (reference sequence).

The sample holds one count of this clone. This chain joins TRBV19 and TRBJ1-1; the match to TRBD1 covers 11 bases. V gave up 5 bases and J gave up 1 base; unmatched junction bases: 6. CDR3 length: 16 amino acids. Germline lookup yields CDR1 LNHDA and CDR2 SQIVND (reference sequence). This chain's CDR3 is CASSLRDRGKNTEAFF. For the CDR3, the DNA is TGTGCCAGTAGTCTCCGGGACAGGGGGAAGAACACTGAAGCTTTCTTT.

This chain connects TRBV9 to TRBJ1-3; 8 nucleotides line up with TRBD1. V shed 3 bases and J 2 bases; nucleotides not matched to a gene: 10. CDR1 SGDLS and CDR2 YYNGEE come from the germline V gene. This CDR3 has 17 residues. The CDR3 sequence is CASSADGTGIAGNTIYF. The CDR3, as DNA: TGTGCCAGCAGCGCGGACGGGACAGGAATCGCTGGAAACACCATATATTTT.

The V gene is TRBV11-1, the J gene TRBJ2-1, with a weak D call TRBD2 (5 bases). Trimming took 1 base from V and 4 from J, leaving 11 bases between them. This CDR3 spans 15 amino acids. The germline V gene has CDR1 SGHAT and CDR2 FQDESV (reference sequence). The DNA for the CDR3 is TGTGCCAGCAGCTTAGTCAGAGGGCTATACAATGAGCAGTTCTTC. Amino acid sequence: CASSLVRGLYNEQFF.

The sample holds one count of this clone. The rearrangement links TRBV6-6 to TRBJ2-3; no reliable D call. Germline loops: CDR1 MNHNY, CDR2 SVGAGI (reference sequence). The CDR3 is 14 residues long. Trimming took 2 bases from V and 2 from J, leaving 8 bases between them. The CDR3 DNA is TGTGCCAGCAGTTACAGCGACTTCACAGATACGCAGTATTTT. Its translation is CASSYSDFTDTQYF.

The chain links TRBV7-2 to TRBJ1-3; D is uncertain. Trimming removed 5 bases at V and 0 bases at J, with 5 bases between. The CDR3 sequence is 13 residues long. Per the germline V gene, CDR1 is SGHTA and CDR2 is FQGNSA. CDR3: CASSPSSGNTIYF. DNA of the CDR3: TGTGCCAGCAGCCCCAGCTCTGGAAACACCATATATTTT.

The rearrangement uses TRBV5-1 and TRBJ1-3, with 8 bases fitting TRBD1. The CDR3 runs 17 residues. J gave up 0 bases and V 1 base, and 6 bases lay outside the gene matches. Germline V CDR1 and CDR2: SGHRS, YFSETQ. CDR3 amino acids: CASSLFGQGISGNTIYF. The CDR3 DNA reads TGCGCCAGCAGCTTGTTCGGACAGGGCATCTCTGGAAACACCATATATTTT.

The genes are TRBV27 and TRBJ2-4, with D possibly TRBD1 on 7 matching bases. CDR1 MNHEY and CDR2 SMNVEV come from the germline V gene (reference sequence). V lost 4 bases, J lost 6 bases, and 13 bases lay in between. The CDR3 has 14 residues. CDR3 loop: CASSYGQGGNIQYF. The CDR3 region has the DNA TGTGCCAGCAGTTATGGGCAGGGGGGAAACATTCAGTACTTC.

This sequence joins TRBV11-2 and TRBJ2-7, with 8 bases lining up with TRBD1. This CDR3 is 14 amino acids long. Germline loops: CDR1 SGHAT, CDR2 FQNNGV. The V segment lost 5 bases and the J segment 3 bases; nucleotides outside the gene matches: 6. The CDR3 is CASSQDRASYEQYF. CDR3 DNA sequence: TGTGCCAGCAGCCAGGACAGGGCCAGCTACGAGCAGTACTTC. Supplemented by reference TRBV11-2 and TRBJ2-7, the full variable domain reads EAGVAQSPRYKIIEKRQSVAFWCNPISGHATLYWYQQILGQGPKLLIQFQNNGVVDDSQLPKDRFSAERLKGVDSTLKIQPAKLEDSAVYLCASSQDRASYEQYFGPGTRLTVT.

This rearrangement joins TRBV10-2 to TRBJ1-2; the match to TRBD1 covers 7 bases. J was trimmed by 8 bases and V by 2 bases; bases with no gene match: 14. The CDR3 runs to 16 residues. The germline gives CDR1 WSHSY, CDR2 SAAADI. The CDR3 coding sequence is TGCGCCAGCAGTGAGGGAGACTCTAAGGGGGCCTGGGGCTACACCTTC. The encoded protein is CASSEGDSKGAWGYTF.

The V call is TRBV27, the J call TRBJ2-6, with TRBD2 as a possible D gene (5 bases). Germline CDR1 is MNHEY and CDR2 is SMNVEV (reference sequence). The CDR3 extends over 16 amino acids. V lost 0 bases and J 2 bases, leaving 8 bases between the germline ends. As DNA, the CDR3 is TGTGCCAGCAGTTTATCAGCCGGGGCTGGGGCCAACGTCCTGACTTTC. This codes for CASSLSAGAGANVLTF.

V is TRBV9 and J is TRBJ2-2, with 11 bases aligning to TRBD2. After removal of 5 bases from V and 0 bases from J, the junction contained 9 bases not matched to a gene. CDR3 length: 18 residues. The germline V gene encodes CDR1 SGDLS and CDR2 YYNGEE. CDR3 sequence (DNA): TGTGCCAGCAGAGGGGAAGGGACTAGCGGATCGAACACCGGGGAGCTGTTTTTT. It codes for CASRGEGTSGSNTGELFF.

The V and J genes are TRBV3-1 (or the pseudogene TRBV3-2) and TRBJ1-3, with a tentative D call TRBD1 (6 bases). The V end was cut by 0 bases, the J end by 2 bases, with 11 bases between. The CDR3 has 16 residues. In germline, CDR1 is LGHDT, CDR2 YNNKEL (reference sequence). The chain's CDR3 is CASSQEGGGAGNTIYF. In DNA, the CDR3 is TGTGCCAGCAGCCAAGAGGGGGGGGGCGCTGGAAACACCATATATTTT.

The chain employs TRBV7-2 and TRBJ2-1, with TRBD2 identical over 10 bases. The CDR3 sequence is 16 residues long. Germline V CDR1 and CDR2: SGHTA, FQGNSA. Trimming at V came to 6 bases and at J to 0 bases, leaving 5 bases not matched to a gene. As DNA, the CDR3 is TGTGCCAGCAGTTCTAGCGGGGGTACCTCCTACAATGAGCAGTTCTTC. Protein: CASSSSGGTSYNEQFF.

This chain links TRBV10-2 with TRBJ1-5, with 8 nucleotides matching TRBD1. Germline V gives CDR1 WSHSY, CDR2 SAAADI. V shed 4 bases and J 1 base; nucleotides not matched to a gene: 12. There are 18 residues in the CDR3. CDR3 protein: CASSVSQGAGGSNQPQHF. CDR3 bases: TGCGCCAGCAGTGTAAGCCAGGGGGCAGGAGGAAGCAATCAGCCCCAGCATTTT.

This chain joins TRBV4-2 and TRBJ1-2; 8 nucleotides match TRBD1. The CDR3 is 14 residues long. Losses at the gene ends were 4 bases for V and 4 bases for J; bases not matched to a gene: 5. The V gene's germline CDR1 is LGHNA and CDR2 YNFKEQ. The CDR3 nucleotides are TGTGCCAGCAGCCCTACCGACAGGGGCTATGGCTACACCTTC. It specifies CASSPTDRGYGYTF.

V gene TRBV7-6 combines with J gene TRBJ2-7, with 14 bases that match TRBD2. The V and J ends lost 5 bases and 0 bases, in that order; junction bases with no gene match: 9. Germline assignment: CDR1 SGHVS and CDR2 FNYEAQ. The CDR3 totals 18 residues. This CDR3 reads CASSGGTSGGSPSYEQYF. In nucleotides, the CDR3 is TGTGCCAGCAGCGGAGGGACTAGCGGGGGATCCCCCTCCTACGAGCAGTACTTC.

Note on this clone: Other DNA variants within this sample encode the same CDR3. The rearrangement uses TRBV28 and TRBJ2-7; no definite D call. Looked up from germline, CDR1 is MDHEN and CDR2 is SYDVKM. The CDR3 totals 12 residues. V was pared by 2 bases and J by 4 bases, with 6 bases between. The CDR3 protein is CASSLRRYEQYF. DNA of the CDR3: TGTGCCAGCAGTTTACGGCGGTACGAGCAGTACTTC. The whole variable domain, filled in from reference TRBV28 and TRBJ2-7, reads DVKVTQSSRYLVKRTGEKVFLECVQDMDHENMFWYRQDPGLGLRLIYFSYDVKMKEKGDIPEGYSVSREKKERFSLILESASTNQTSMYLCASSLRRYEQYFGPGTRLTVT.

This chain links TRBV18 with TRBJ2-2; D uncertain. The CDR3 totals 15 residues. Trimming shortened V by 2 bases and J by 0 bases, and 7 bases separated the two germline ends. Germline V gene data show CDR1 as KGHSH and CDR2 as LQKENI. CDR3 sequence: CASSPVQSNTGELFF. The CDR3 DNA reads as TGTGCCAGCTCACCAGTTCAGTCGAACACCGGGGAGCTGTTTTTT.

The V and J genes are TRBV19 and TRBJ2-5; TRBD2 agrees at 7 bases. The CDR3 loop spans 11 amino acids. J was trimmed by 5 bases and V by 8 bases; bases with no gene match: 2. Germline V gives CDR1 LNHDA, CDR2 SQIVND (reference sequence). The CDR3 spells CASGEGETQYF. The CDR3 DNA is TGTGCCAGTGGGGAGGGGGAGACCCAGTACTTC.

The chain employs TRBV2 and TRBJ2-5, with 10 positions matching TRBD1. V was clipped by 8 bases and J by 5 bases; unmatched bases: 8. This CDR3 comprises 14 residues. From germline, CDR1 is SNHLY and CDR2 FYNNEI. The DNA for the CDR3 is TGTGCCAGCGATAGACAGGGGGCAGGGGAGACCCAGTACTTC. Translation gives CASDRQGAGETQYF.

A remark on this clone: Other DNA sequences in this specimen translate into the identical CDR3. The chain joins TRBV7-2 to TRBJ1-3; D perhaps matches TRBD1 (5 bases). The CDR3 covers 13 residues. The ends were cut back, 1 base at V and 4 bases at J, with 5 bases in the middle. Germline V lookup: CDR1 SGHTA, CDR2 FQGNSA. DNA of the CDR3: TGTGCCAGCAGCTTAGACAGGGGAAACACCATATATTTT. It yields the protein CASSLDRGNTIYF.

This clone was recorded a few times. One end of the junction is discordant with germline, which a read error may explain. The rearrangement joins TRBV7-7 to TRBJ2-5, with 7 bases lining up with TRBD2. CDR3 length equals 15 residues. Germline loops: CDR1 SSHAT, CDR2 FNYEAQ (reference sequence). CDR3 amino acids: CASSLAASGQETQYF. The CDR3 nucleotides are TGTGCTAGCAGCTTAGCGGCTAGCGGACAAGAGACCCAGTACTTC.

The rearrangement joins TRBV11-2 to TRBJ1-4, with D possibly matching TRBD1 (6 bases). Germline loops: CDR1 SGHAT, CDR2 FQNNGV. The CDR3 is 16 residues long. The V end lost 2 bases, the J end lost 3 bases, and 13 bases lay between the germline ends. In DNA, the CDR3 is TGTGCCAGCAGCTTAACATCAGGGGTCTCTAATGAAAAACTGTTTTTT. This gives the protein CASSLTSGVSNEKLFF.